This T cell receptor beta chain stems from a study of T cell responses to AZD1222 COVID-19 vaccine (dated by TCRdb to the early 2020s). Background for the entire study: AZD1222 recipients given second doses at about 4 weeks or at about 12 weeks were pooled, since spike-specific TCR depth and breadth were not found to differ between the two schedules. TCR sequencing was performed for approximately 240 trial participants, of whom around 200 were given two doses of AZD1222 and about 25 were given two doses of MenACWY control vaccine. Trial participants were enrolled into age subgroups of 18-55, 56-69 and 70-plus years, which contained about 150, 28 and 57 TCR-sequenced participants, respectively. General study outcomes and caveats: Because no samples from the day 14 peak response were available, repertoires could be characterized only after the peak T cell response. Participants were mostly white British and included more females than males, and it was suggested by the authors that clonal diversity may have been underestimated. Only five to seven AZD1222 recipients were SARS-CoV-2 seropositive at baseline, limiting conclusions about previously exposed vaccinees. Epitopes outside the regions mutated in the B.1.351 and B.1.1.7 variants were reportedly recognized by nearly half of the unique spike-specific TCRs. In the small 56-69-year group, the increase in depth fell short of significance, most likely because of low power. After two AZD1222 doses, both the breadth and the depth of spike-specific TCRs were significantly higher than at day 0 and than in MenACWY recipients. The vaccine-associated CD4 TCRs covered the entire spike protein, and the dominant responses fell in regions 160-218 and 743-854.

With regard to this clone: Its binding antigen is unknown. No per-base quality is available; no much larger clone lies one base away.

The CDR3 runs 14 residues from the cysteine to the phenylalanine. The entry retains the CDR3 DNA only, 42 bases that are in frame from base 1. V and J are trimmed by 7 bases and 4 bases, and the gene matches miss 7 bases of the junction. CDR1 and CDR2 were assigned from the germline V gene as MDHEN and SYDVKM. Reading the label with the study, this specimen's time point is: baseline before first vaccination. Vaccinee samples were obtained from the UK trials COV001 and COV002, which included a single-blind randomized controlled phase 2/3 trial of AZD1222 (ChAdOx1 nCoV-19) in healthy adults. For TCRbeta chain sequencing, PBMC samples were collected from trial participants at day 0 and at day 28 after the second dose. The CDR3 regions of human TCRbeta chains were analyzed by immunosequencing. Per the source publication's procedure: Repertoire TCRs were matched against a reference library of SARS-CoV-2-specific TCRs generated with the MIRA antigen-specificity platform. Breadth meant the fraction of unique TCRs that were SARS-CoV-2-associated, whereas depth meant the fraction of total T cells that were SARS-CoV-2-associated. Using the MIRA data, every spike-specific TCR was mapped to the spike region that the TCR reacted to and assigned to either a CD4 or a CD8 class. Log10-transformed breadth and depth values were compared by one-way ANOVA with Sidak's multiple comparisons tests. Sourced from immuneACCESS, this table was stored by TCRdb with only in-frame sequences that have V and J called. A share of the clones is absent; for the studies checked, an unresolved V gene accounts for under half, and the remainder has no known explanation. D and trimming come from the DNA, and the V and J calls and clone size come from that table. The sample table shows some 120,000 clones, and 70% to 90% are seen once. The ten largest clones represent roughly 4.2% of the sample.

Rearrangement joined TRBV28 to TRBJ2-7; TRBD1 agrees with 10 junctional bases. The receptor's source is an adult in good health. The starting material was peripheral blood, obtained on day 0 of AZD1222 vaccination. The encoded CDR3 is CASTTGDRGYEQYF. The nucleotides are TGTGCCAGCACCACGGGGGACAGGGGATACGAGCAGTACTTC. The entire variable domain, with the stretches around the CDR3 drawn from the reference TRBV28 and TRBJ2-7 proteins, is DVKVTQSSRYLVKRTGEKVFLECVQDMDHENMFWYRQDPGLGLRLIYFSYDVKMKEKGDIPEGYSVSREKKERFSLILESASTNQTSMYLCASTTGDRGYEQYFGPGTRLTVT.